This T cell receptor beta chain was profiled in a study of cytomegalovirus exposure and HLA in healthy donors. Study observations and caveats: First-cohort TCR clusters were later found to tend to co-occur in the 120 or so validation repertoires.

Trimming removed 1 base from V and 1 base from J, with 6 bases in between. The CDR3 is 13 amino acids. CDR1 and CDR2 from the germline V gene are SGHRS and YFSETQ. Data came from immunoSEQ multiplex PCR; TCRdb stores just in-frame clones and leaves some out. Of fewer than 200,000 clones detected, less than 90% appear once; the ten largest clones hold approximately 2%. For this clone: Antigen specificity is unknown.

The chain employs TRBV5-1 and TRBJ2-7; D unclear. The receptor was isolated from a woman in her late teens or twenties in good health and CMV-seronegative. Sequenced sample: PBMCs. The CDR3 region is CASSLPQSYEQYF. CDR3 in DNA: TGCGCCAGCAGCTTGCCCCAATCCTACGAGCAGTACTTC.